The clone carrying this T cell receptor (beta chain) was seen a few times. What it recognizes is unknown. The ends lost 0 bases at V and 5 bases at J; junction bases unmatched: 5. Germline V gives CDR1 MNHEY, CDR2 SVGAGI. There are 16 residues in the CDR3. TCR cDNA received a 3' ligated oligonucleotide that carried a UMI. RNA was extracted from approximately 2.6 ml of whole blood of healthy adults. Reverse transcription used DNase-treated unsorted total RNA, aiming for about 1 to 1000 ng. The data are from a study of naive and memory T cell subsets. Study outcomes and limitations: The RNA method is potentially sensitive to activation and differentiation changes.

Four PCR rounds used nested alpha and beta constant region primers plus the SP2 primer. TCRdb processed the 5' RACE reads anew with MiXCR; each CDR3 protein has one entry. The sample lists roughly 30,000 distinct CDR3 sequences; around 15% were seen once. The origin of this receptor is a female donor in good health. The genes are TRBV6-5 and TRBJ2-2, with 8 nucleotides matching TRBD2. The CDR3 DNA is TGTGCCAGCAGTTACTCGAACGGGGGGGGGACCGGGGAGCTGTTTTTT. It is translated as CASSYSNGGGTGELFF.